Listed below are T cell receptor beta chains from one sample, sequenced in a study of graft-versus-host responses after intestinal transplantation. Libraries were prepared by immunoSEQ multiplex PCR; TCRdb keeps only in-frame clonotypes and omits some of them. The sample includes roughly 96,000 clones, 75% to 95% of them seen just once. No antigen is known for these receptors. Material: unstimulated CD8+ T cells sorted from spleen or lymph node cells, obtained before intestinal transplant. The receptor source for this set is a human donor who received an intestinal transplant. Each CDR3 is given with its conserved first and last residue. Fields, in order: D gene, V gene, clone size, J gene, CDR3 DNA, CDR3 protein. A D gene is named only where the DNA matches it firmly. Clone sizes are given selectively: once, few, many, or a class where the clone is expanded.

d_call: -; v_call: TRBV30; clone_size: few; j_call: TRBJ2-7; cdr3_nt: TGTGCCTGTTACAATTGGAGCTCCTACGAGCAGTACTTC; cdr3_aa: CACYNWSSYEQYF
d_call: -; v_call: TRBV14; clone_size: -; j_call: TRBJ2-3; cdr3_nt: TGTGCCAGCAGCCTCTACTTCACAGATACGCAGTATTTT; cdr3_aa: CASSLYFTDTQYF
d_call: -; v_call: TRBV11-2; clone_size: -; j_call: TRBJ2-2; cdr3_nt: TGTGCCAGCAGCTCCCACTCTCTACTTAGAGGCACCGGGGAGCTGTTTTTT; cdr3_aa: CASSSHSLLRGTGELFF
d_call: TRBD2; v_call: TRBV19; clone_size: -; j_call: TRBJ2-2; cdr3_nt: TGTGCCAGTAGTCAGGGACTAGCGGGAGAGTTTGGCGGGGAGCTGTTTTTT; cdr3_aa: CASSQGLAGEFGGELFF
d_call: -; v_call: TRBV30; clone_size: -; j_call: TRBJ2-5; cdr3_nt: TGTGCCTGGAGTGGGCCCCAAGAGACCCAGTACTTC; cdr3_aa: CAWSGPQETQYF
d_call: -; v_call: TRBV11-2; clone_size: once; j_call: TRBJ2-7; cdr3_nt: TGTGCCAGCAGCCGAACGGGGGGCCCCTACGAGCAGTACTTC; cdr3_aa: CASSRTGGPYEQYF
d_call: -; v_call: TRBV12-5; clone_size: -; j_call: TRBJ2-5; cdr3_nt: TGTGCTAGTGGACCGGGGGCCGGGGGGCAAGAGACCCAGTACTTC; cdr3_aa: CASGPGAGGQETQYF
d_call: TRBD1; v_call: TRBV4-1; clone_size: once; j_call: TRBJ2-7; cdr3_nt: TGCGCCAGCGGAAAGTTACAGGGGAAAGGCTACGAGCAGTACTTC; cdr3_aa: CASGKLQGKGYEQYF
d_call: TRBD1; v_call: TRBV4-1; clone_size: -; j_call: TRBJ1-5; cdr3_nt: TGCGCCAGCAGCCAAGGACAGGGAAATCAGCCCCAGCATTTT; cdr3_aa: CASSQGQGNQPQHF
d_call: -; v_call: TRBV2; clone_size: -; j_call: TRBJ2-1; cdr3_nt: TGTGCCAGCAGTGTGATAGCTATGAATGAGCAGTTCTTC; cdr3_aa: CASSVIAMNEQFF
d_call: TRBD1; v_call: TRBV5-1; clone_size: once; j_call: TRBJ1-1; cdr3_nt: TGCGCCAGCAGCTTGGGGACAGGGAACACTGAAGCTTTCTTT; cdr3_aa: CASSLGTGNTEAFF
d_call: TRBD2; v_call: TRBV6-5; clone_size: -; j_call: TRBJ2-3; cdr3_nt: TGTGCCAGCAGTTTCAAAGCGGGAAGGTGGGGGGATACGCAGTATTTT; cdr3_aa: CASSFKAGRWGDTQYF
d_call: TRBD1; v_call: TRBV19; clone_size: -; j_call: TRBJ2-1; cdr3_nt: TGTGCCAGTAGTGCCGGGACAGGACCCTACAATGAGCAGTTCTTC; cdr3_aa: CASSAGTGPYNEQFF
d_call: TRBD2; v_call: TRBV5-6; clone_size: -; j_call: TRBJ2-1; cdr3_nt: TGTGCCAGCAGCTTGATCCCGGGGGGGCTAGGTAACAATGAGCAGTTCTTC; cdr3_aa: CASSLIPGGLGNNEQFF
d_call: TRBD1; v_call: TRBV5-4; clone_size: -; j_call: TRBJ2-1; cdr3_nt: TGTGCCAGCAGCCATGGGACAGGGGGCTCATATGAGCAGTTCTTC; cdr3_aa: CASSHGTGGSYEQFF
d_call: -; v_call: TRBV9; clone_size: -; j_call: TRBJ2-3; cdr3_nt: TGTGCCAGCAGCGTAAAAGCTTTTACTAGCACAGATACGCAGTATTTT; cdr3_aa: CASSVKAFTSTDTQYF
d_call: -; v_call: TRBV7-6; clone_size: -; j_call: TRBJ2-7; cdr3_nt: TGTGCCAGCAGCGTCTACTCGGACGAGCAGTACTTC; cdr3_aa: CASSVYSDEQYF
d_call: -; v_call: TRBV6-6; clone_size: -; j_call: TRBJ1-1; cdr3_nt: TGTGCCACCGCATTGGGGGCGTGGGACACTGAAGCTTTCTTT; cdr3_aa: CATALGAWDTEAFF
d_call: -; v_call: TRBV4-1; clone_size: -; j_call: TRBJ1-1; cdr3_nt: TGCGCCAGCAGCCAAGTTCCCAGGAACACTGAAGCTTTCTTT; cdr3_aa: CASSQVPRNTEAFF
d_call: TRBD2; v_call: TRBV7-9; clone_size: -; j_call: TRBJ2-5; cdr3_nt: TGTGCCAGCAGCTTACCGGGACTAGCGGGGGAAGAGACCCAGTACTTC; cdr3_aa: CASSLPGLAGEETQYF
d_call: TRBD1; v_call: TRBV5-4; clone_size: -; j_call: TRBJ2-4; cdr3_nt: TGTGCCAGCAGCCATGGACAGGCCGGCGAGGAAAACATTCAGTACTTC; cdr3_aa: CASSHGQAGEENIQYF
d_call: -; v_call: TRBV5-1; clone_size: -; j_call: TRBJ2-3; cdr3_nt: TGCGCCAGCCGCCTGTCGTATGCGGCAGATACGCAGTATTTT; cdr3_aa: CASRLSYAADTQYF
d_call: TRBD1; v_call: TRBV5-1; clone_size: -; j_call: TRBJ1-3; cdr3_nt: TGCGCCAGCGCGGGGTTTAGTGGGACAGCGGGCACCATATATTTT; cdr3_aa: CASAGFSGTAGTIYF
d_call: -; v_call: TRBV27; clone_size: -; j_call: TRBJ1-2; cdr3_nt: TGTGCCAGCAGTTTAAGGAGTTGGGGGGACTATGGCTACACCTTC; cdr3_aa: CASSLRSWGDYGYTF
d_call: TRBD2; v_call: TRBV6-5; clone_size: -; j_call: TRBJ2-5; cdr3_nt: TGTGCCAGCAGCGGGACTAGCGGGCCCCAAGAGACCCAGTACTTC; cdr3_aa: CASSGTSGPQETQYF
d_call: -; v_call: TRBV21-1; clone_size: -; j_call: TRBJ2-7; cdr3_nt: TGTGCCAGCCCCGACGGAACCTGTCCGATGCCCGGGACAGGGGTCTACGAGCAGTACTTC; cdr3_aa: CASPDGTCPMPGTGVYEQYF
d_call: -; v_call: TRBV4-2; clone_size: -; j_call: TRBJ1-2; cdr3_nt: TGTGCCAGCAGCCAGTACCTCAGGGGCGTGGACTATGGCTACACCTTC; cdr3_aa: CASSQYLRGVDYGYTF
d_call: TRBD1; v_call: TRBV4-3; clone_size: -; j_call: TRBJ2-2; cdr3_nt: TGCGCCAGCAGCCCCTCAACAGGGGTCGGGGAGCTGTTTTTT; cdr3_aa: CASSPSTGVGELFF
d_call: -; v_call: TRBV5-1; clone_size: -; j_call: TRBJ2-7; cdr3_nt: TGCGCCAGCAGCTTGGGGGCAGGGGCCGACGAGCAGTACTTC; cdr3_aa: CASSLGAGADEQYF
d_call: -; v_call: TRBV13; clone_size: -; j_call: TRBJ1-1; cdr3_nt: TGTGCCAGCAGCTTAGCCCGGTCTGAAGCTTTCTTT; cdr3_aa: CASSLARSEAFF
d_call: TRBD1; v_call: TRBV7-6; clone_size: -; j_call: TRBJ2-7; cdr3_nt: TGTGCCAGCAGTTTCGGACAGGGGGCATCCTACGAGCAGTACTTC; cdr3_aa: CASSFGQGASYEQYF
d_call: -; v_call: TRBV4-1; clone_size: -; j_call: TRBJ2-7; cdr3_nt: TGCGCCAGCAGCCAAGAGACAGCCGTCTCCTACGAGCAGTACTTC; cdr3_aa: CASSQETAVSYEQYF
d_call: -; v_call: TRBV7-8; clone_size: once; j_call: TRBJ1-5; cdr3_nt: TGTGCCAGCAGCTTTAATCCCTTAGTAAATAGCAATCAGCCCCAGCATTTT; cdr3_aa: CASSFNPLVNSNQPQHF
d_call: -; v_call: TRBV30; clone_size: -; j_call: TRBJ1-1; cdr3_nt: TGTGCCTGGAGTGTAGCGAACACTGAAGCTTTCTTT; cdr3_aa: CAWSVANTEAFF
d_call: -; v_call: TRBV30; clone_size: -; j_call: TRBJ2-5; cdr3_nt: TGTGCCTGGAGTGAAATAGGTGTTATGCGGGGTCGGAGCCCCCAAGAGACCCAGTACTTC; cdr3_aa: CAWSEIGVMRGRSPQETQYF
d_call: -; v_call: TRBV4-1; clone_size: -; j_call: TRBJ2-7; cdr3_nt: TGCGCCAGCAGCCAAGTCTCCTTCCCAGACGAGCAGTACTTC; cdr3_aa: CASSQVSFPDEQYF
d_call: -; v_call: TRBV6-1; clone_size: -; j_call: TRBJ2-7; cdr3_nt: TGTGCCAGCAGGAGGGGGGGGCCCTACGAGCAGTACTTC; cdr3_aa: CASRRGGPYEQYF
d_call: -; v_call: TRBV5-8; clone_size: -; j_call: TRBJ1-1; cdr3_nt: TGTGCCAGCAGCTCCCCAGCAGGGCCTTGGAACACTGAAGCTTTCTTT; cdr3_aa: CASSSPAGPWNTEAFF
d_call: -; v_call: TRBV14; clone_size: -; j_call: TRBJ1-1; cdr3_nt: TGTGCCAGCAGCCACGACTTAACAACTGAAGCTTTCTTT; cdr3_aa: CASSHDLTTEAFF